These T cell receptor beta chains were read from a single sample in a study of cytomegalovirus exposure and HLA in healthy donors. This table comes from immunoSEQ multiplex PCR, and its TCRdb copy is limited to in-frame clones, with some not included. The profile covers tens of thousands of clones, with more than 60% appearing a single time and about 12% taken by the ten largest. Sequencing was carried out using PBMCs. These receptors were obtained from a male donor in good health and CMV-seropositive. Both conserved end residues are part of each CDR3. Rows give clone size only sometimes, using once, few, many, or a class for an expanded clone.

- - TRBV7-8 CASSSGTLYEQYF
- TRBJ2-1 TRBV19 CASRAGTGTYNEQFF
once TRBJ2-2 TRBV4-2 CASSQGLTSGNTGELFF
- TRBJ1-3 TRBV10-3 CAISDPGRGLGNTIYF
- TRBJ2-7 TRBV7-2 CASSLVRGDREQYF
few TRBJ1-1 TRBV5-8 CASSLSGGMNTEAFF
once TRBJ2-7 TRBV28 CASSSPLGTGDGHEQYF
- TRBJ2-7 TRBV7-9 CSSSLASVTYEQYF
- TRBJ2-6 TRBV9 CASSVLTGGTAGANVLTF
- TRBJ2-7 TRBV7-2 CASSYSRAGDSYEQYF
- TRBJ1-4 TRBV15 CATSSSPGFEGEKLFF
few TRBJ2-2 TRBV6-1 CASSDEVANTGELFF
few TRBJ1-1 TRBV6-5 CASSYMTGEAFF
- TRBJ2-3 TRBV7-9 CASSLEEGWQARDTQYF
many TRBJ2-3 TRBV5-4 CAPGETGTDTQYF
- TRBJ2-2 TRBV6-1 CASRPRYTGELFF
few TRBJ1-5 TRBV7-2 CASSLNSPNQPQHF
- TRBJ2-7 TRBV6-5 CASHRAGSYEQYF
- TRBJ1-2 TRBV13 CASSPTGTGGSMHYGYTF
- TRBJ1-2 TRBV4-1 CASSLSSGQGAYGYTF
- TRBJ1-5 TRBV2 CASSDRTGGNQPQHF
- TRBJ1-2 TRBV10-3 CAISGGRNGYTF
- TRBJ1-2 TRBV6-4 CASSGDTGVGYTF
- TRBJ2-1 TRBV5-4 CASSLAGGHNEQFF
- TRBJ1-4 TRBV7-9 CASSDPLGVGEKLFF
- TRBJ1-2 TRBV21-1 CASSHLPGQDNGYTF
- TRBJ1-6 TRBV7-9 CASSPTGGNSPLHF
- TRBJ2-7 TRBV6-1 CASSETGARAYEQYF
- TRBJ2-1 TRBV7-9 CSSSLEGFRSEGQFF
- TRBJ2-1 TRBV9 CAGSVVAGRAYNEQFF
few TRBJ2-7 TRBV7-9 CASSPTGLAGSYEQYF
- TRBJ1-5 TRBV6-5 CASRGDSSNQPQHF
- TRBJ1-2 TRBV6-1 CASSEVTGGYGYTF
- TRBJ2-6 TRBV5-1 CASSTGGASGANVLTF
few TRBJ2-1 TRBV14 CASSQAASGRGEQFF
once TRBJ2-5 TRBV4-3 CASSQGPGGETQYF
- TRBJ1-4 TRBV7-9 CSSSLASGGQAEKLFF
- TRBJ1-5 TRBV27 CASSYRGNQPQHF
- TRBJ1-6 TRBV4-2 CASSQNPGANNSPLHF
- TRBJ1-1 TRBV9 CASSPTRGPNTEAFF
once TRBJ1-3 TRBV5-6 CASSSDRRRGNTIYF
few TRBJ1-1 TRBV30 CAWGRTGRGTEAFF
- TRBJ2-7 TRBV5-8 CASSQNTGQGAYEQYF
- TRBJ2-7 TRBV10-1 CASSDSRSYEQYF
once TRBJ2-7 TRBV6-5 CASSYSMAGGPYEQYF
- TRBJ1-2 TRBV6-5 CASTSGSNYGCTF
- TRBJ1-2 TRBV15 CATRKEGDIKYGYTF
- TRBJ1-5 TRBV2 CASNPGQINQPQHF
- TRBJ2-3 TRBV7-9 CASSLALDWTPDTQYF
- TRBJ2-3 TRBV4-1 CASSPTSGTRASTDTQYF
- TRBJ1-2 TRBV14 CASSQKQGANYGYTF
- TRBJ2-7 TRBV15 CATSRGPGGTAYEQYF
- TRBJ2-3 TRBV5-8 CASSPRLATSTDTQYF
- TRBJ1-2 TRBV2 CASSEVTGGGYTF
- TRBJ2-1 TRBV29-1 CSVPARGHEQFF
- TRBJ2-1 TRBV7-9 CSSSKTGTGFYNEQFF
- TRBJ1-3 TRBV7-6 CASSLQEVSSGNTIYF
- TRBJ2-7 TRBV2 CASSEGQTYEQYF
- TRBJ2-5 TRBV14 CASSPGTVKETQYF
- TRBJ2-7 TRBV7-2 CASSPRGATGPYEQYF